Following are 27 T cell receptor beta chains from one sample sequenced in a study of T-cell reconstitution after alpha-beta-depleted transplantation in children. Library preparation (for TCRbeta) was performed with unique molecular identifiers. MiXCR, applied by TCRdb to the PCR reads, yields one record per CDR3 protein. The profile shows 550,000 to 600,000 distinct CDR3 sequences, under 25% of them singletons. Sample: PBMCs, mostly from graft donor cells, taken 360 days after TCRalphabeta/CD19-depleted stem cell transplant. The receptors were gathered from a boy in the first two years of life who had a stem cell transplant for acute myeloid leukemia, so the T cells may come from the graft donor.

In its sample, this clonotype was seen a few times. The rearrangement uses TRBV29-1 and TRBJ2-7; 7 nucleotides match TRBD2. The CDR3 consists of 14 residues. V was pared by 2 bases and J by 2 bases, with 6 bases of the junction left unmatched. Germline CDR1 and CDR2: SQVTM and ANQGSEA. The CDR3 DNA sequence: TGCAGCGTTGAAAGCGGGGACGGGACCTACGAGCAGTACTTC. Translating it yields CSVESGDGTYEQYF.

This clonotype occurred many times. The chain has TRBV6-1 and TRBJ2-2, with 8 bases matching TRBD1. The CDR3 covers 16 residues. CDR1 MNHNS and CDR2 SASEGT come from the germline V gene. The ends lost 7 bases at V and 5 bases at J; junction bases unmatched: 12. The CDR3 DNA is TGTGCCAGCACTACCCCAGGGGGCGTAAGGACCGGGGAGCTGTTTTTT. Protein product: CASTTPGGVRTGELFF.

This clonotype was detected ten times or more. The rearrangement joins TRBV4-1 to TRBJ1-3; D unclear. This CDR3 is built from 16 residues. Germline CDR1 is MGHRA and CDR2 is YSYEKL. Trimming shortened V by 1 base and J by 0 bases, and 10 bases separated the two germline ends. CDR3 DNA: TGCGCCAGCAGCCAAGGGACGGTCTTCTCTGGAAACACCATATATTTT. It yields the protein CASSQGTVFSGNTIYF.

V and J are TRBV20-1 and TRBJ2-1; D might be TRBD1 (6 bases). The CDR3 is made up of 16 amino acids. The germline gives CDR1 DFQATT, CDR2 SNEGSKA (reference sequence). V was cut by 0 bases and J by 0 bases, with 12 bases left in between. The CDR3 nucleotides read TGCAGTGCTAGAGATGGACAGTTTAACTCCTACAATGAGCAGTTCTTC. Its protein is CSARDGQFNSYNEQFF.

This clonotype was observed at least ten times. The chain carries TRBV20-1 and TRBJ1-2; D is ambiguous. Germline V gene lookup returns CDR1 DFQATT and CDR2 SNEGSKA (reference sequence). There are 17 residues in the CDR3. V was shortened by 0 bases and J by 1 base, with 18 bases between the two germline ends. The CDR3 region has the DNA TGCAGTGCTAGAGATCCCCGATCGGGCAGTTTTAACTATGGCTACACCTTC. The encoded protein is CSARDPRSGSFNYGYTF.

This clonotype was seen a single time. The chain is built from TRBV6-5 and TRBJ1-4; no firm D call. The CDR3 consists of 15 residues. V was pared by 0 bases and J by 0 bases, with 5 bases between. Germline V gives CDR1 MNHEY, CDR2 SVGAGI. The CDR3: CASSYSRATNEKLFF. In nucleotides, the CDR3 is TGTGCCAGCAGTTACTCTAGAGCAACTAATGAAAAACTGTTTTTT.

This clonotype showed up just a few times. CDR3 protein: CASSLGTSPHEQYF. CDR3 in DNA: TGTGCCAGCAGTTTAGGGACTAGCCCTCACGAGCAGTACTTC. The chain joins TRBV12-3 or TRBV12-4 to TRBJ2-7; 8 bases match TRBD2. Unmatched junction bases numbered 4, after V lost 1 base and J lost 5 bases. The CDR3 extends over 14 amino acids.

V and J are TRBV4-1 and TRBJ2-1; D not certain. The CDR3 is made up of 15 amino acids. V was trimmed by 0 bases and J by 1 base, leaving 7 bases between them. Germline CDR1 is MGHRA and CDR2 is YSYEKL. Written as DNA, the CDR3 is TGCGCCAGCAGCCAAGATGACGGTTCCTACAATGAGCAGTTCTTC. As protein: CASSQDDGSYNEQFF.

The V and J genes are TRBV11-3 and TRBJ2-7; D not resolved. The CDR3 has 15 amino acids. Trimming shortened V by 1 base and J by 3 bases, and 13 bases separated the two germline ends. Germline V gene lookup returns CDR1 SGHNT and CDR2 YENEEA. Written as DNA, the CDR3 is TGTGCCAGCAGCTTAGGCAGGCCCAGACTCTACGAGCAGTACTTC. As protein: CASSLGRPRLYEQYF. Based on the CDR3 plus reference TRBV11-3 and TRBJ2-7, the full variable domain is EAGVVQSPRYKIIEKKQPVAFWCNPISGHNTLYWYLQNLGQGPELLIRYENEEAVDDSQLPKDRFSAERLKGVDSTLKIQPAELGDSAVYLCASSLGRPRLYEQYFGPGTRLTVT.

This clonotype has only a few counts. The chain carries TRBV7-9 and TRBJ2-2; a weak D match, TRBD1 (5 bases). Germline lookup yields CDR1 SEHNR and CDR2 FQNEAQ (reference sequence). The length of the CDR3 is 17 residues. V was pared by 4 bases and J by 4 bases, with 19 bases between. DNA for the CDR3: TGTGCCAGCAGCTCCCCACCCGGACAATTTGGCACCGGGGAGCTGTTTTTT. It yields the protein CASSSPPGQFGTGELFF.

This clonotype was counted many times. The chain joins TRBV6-5 to TRBJ2-1, with 9 bases aligning to TRBD2. The germline V gene has CDR1 MNHEY and CDR2 SVGAGI. The J segment lost 10 bases and the V segment lost 1 base, leaving 8 bases of the junction unmatched. This CDR3 spans 15 amino acids. CDR3 in DNA: TGTGCCAGCAGTTACTTGGGCGGGGGGGCCGGCGAGCAGTTCTTC. Protein product: CASSYLGGGAGEQFF.

Only a few counts were recorded for this clonotype. It is unclear where the CDR3 begins or ends on the DNA, so no DNA is shown, and the CDR3 is as TCRdb lists it. The chain employs TRBV5-1 and TRBJ1-2; the table's D call, TRBD1, has no DNA check behind it. CDR1 is SGHRS, CDR2 YFSETQ, per germline. The CDR3 totals 16 residues, both ends included. The CDR3 loop reads CASSFSAPGRNYGYTF.

There are a few counts of this clonotype. The chain is built from TRBV15 and TRBJ2-5; perhaps D is TRBD1 or TRBD2 (5 bases each). The CDR3 runs to 16 residues. V dropped 4 bases and J dropped 1 base, with 16 bases sitting between them. Germline-derived CDR1 and CDR2 are LNHNV and YYDKDF (reference sequence). In nucleotides, the CDR3 is TGTGCCACCAGCACGAGTACGGGGCAGTTCCAAGAGACCCAGTACTTC. Its protein product is CATSTSTGQFQETQYF.

The chain is built from TRBV7-8 and TRBJ2-1; D is undetermined. Germline CDR1 and CDR2: SGHVS and FQNEAQ. V was trimmed by 5 bases and J by 0 bases, leaving 11 bases between them. The CDR3 is 15 residues long. This CDR3 is CASSGIWSSYNEQFF. CDR3 sequence (DNA): TGTGCCAGCAGCGGTATATGGAGCTCCTACAATGAGCAGTTCTTC.

The V and J genes are TRBV10-3 and TRBJ2-1; 12 bases map to TRBD2. This CDR3 has 18 residues. Germline loops: CDR1 ENHRY, CDR2 SYGVKD. Unmatched junction bases numbered 17, after V lost 10 bases and J lost 4 bases. The CDR3 DNA sequence: TGTGCCACCGCCTATAATCGACTAGCGGGGGAGGTGTACAATGAGCAGTTCTTC. Translated, it gives CATAYNRLAGEVYNEQFF.

The chain couples TRBV9 to TRBJ2-3, with 8 bases identical to TRBD2. Germline V lookup: CDR1 SGDLS, CDR2 YYNGEE. This CDR3 has 15 amino acids. V shed 3 bases and J 2 bases; nucleotides not matched to a gene: 5. The CDR3 region is CASSGRGAATDTQYF. In nucleotides, the CDR3 is TGTGCCAGCAGCGGGCGGGGGGCCGCCACAGATACGCAGTATTTT.

A few counts support this clonotype. The rearrangement uses TRBV20-1 and TRBJ1-1; unclear D gene. Trimming pared 0 bases from V and 3 bases from J, leaving 11 bases between. CDR1 and CDR2 (germline): DFQATT, SNEGSKA (reference sequence). CDR3 length: 14 amino acids. The CDR3 reads CSARDGPQDTEAFF. The DNA of the CDR3 is TGCAGTGCTAGAGATGGTCCCCAGGACACTGAAGCTTTCTTT.

This clonotype was counted at least ten times. The V call is TRBV12-3 or TRBV12-4, the J call TRBJ2-7; D unresolved. Trimming stripped 5 bases from V and 0 bases from J, with 11 bases between. The CDR3 is 14 residues long. In DNA form, the CDR3 reads TGTGCCAGCAGTCCCGGACGTGGCTCCTACGAGCAGTACTTC. It translates to CASSPGRGSYEQYF.

This clonotype was seen many times. This rearrangement joins TRBV24-1 to TRBJ1-2; tentative D call: TRBD1 (5 bases). V lost 4 bases, J lost 4 bases, and 12 bases lay in between. The germline gives CDR1 KGHDR, CDR2 SFDVKD. The CDR3 totals 14 residues. CDR3 nucleotides: TGTGCCACCAGTGACCCGGGACGGCCCTATGGCTACACCTTC. This translates into CATSDPGRPYGYTF.

J is TRBJ2-3 and V is TRBV7-6, with D tentatively TRBD1 (5 bases). The germline V gene encodes CDR1 SGHVS and CDR2 FNYEAQ. This CDR3 has 14 residues. V lost 4 bases, J lost 2 bases, and 10 bases lay in between. This chain's CDR3 is CASSSVTVTDTQYF. The CDR3 DNA reads as TGTGCCAGCAGCTCCGTGACAGTCACAGATACGCAGTATTTT.

The V and J genes are TRBV7-9 and TRBJ1-1, with D perhaps matching TRBD1 (6 bases). The germline V and J ends were trimmed by 4 bases and 10 bases, with 16 bases remaining between them. This CDR3 spans 13 amino acids. Germline lookup yields CDR1 SEHNR and CDR2 FQNEAQ (reference sequence). The DNA of the CDR3 is TGTGCCAGCAGCTACCTACAGGGTGGGGGAGCTTTCTTT. Protein product: CASSYLQGGGAFF.

The V call is TRBV25-1, the J call TRBJ2-1, with 14 bases fitting TRBD2. J gave up 11 bases and V 4 bases, and 7 bases lay outside the gene matches. The CDR3 loop spans 15 amino acids. Germline CDR1 and CDR2: MGHDK and SYGVNS. Here the CDR3 reads CASSVGLAGGRQQFF. The CDR3, as DNA: TGTGCCAGCAGTGTCGGACTAGCGGGGGGCAGACAGCAGTTCTTC. Together with reference TRBV25-1 and TRBJ2-1, the CDR3 gives the full variable domain: EADIYQTPRYLVIGTGKKITLECSQTMGHDKMYWYQQDPGMELHLIHYSYGVNSTEKGDLSSESTVSRIRTEHFPLTLESARPSHTSQYLCASSVGLAGGRQQFFGPGTRLTVL.

The chain carries TRBV5-1 and TRBJ2-1, with D maybe TRBD2 (6 bases). In germline, CDR1 is SGHRS, CDR2 YFSETQ. V shed 4 bases and J shed 5 bases, with 10 bases lying between them. The CDR3 is 13 amino acids. CDR3 nucleotide sequence: TGCGCCAGCAGCCACTGGGGGGACAATGAGCAGTTCTTC. Protein product: CASSHWGDNEQFF. Using reference TRBV5-1 and TRBJ2-1 for the parts outside the CDR3, the full variable domain is KAGVTQTPRYLIKTRGQQVTLSCSPISGHRSVSWYQQTPGQGLQFLFEYFSETQRNKGNFPGRFSGRQFSNSRSEMNVSTLELGDSALYLCASSHWGDNEQFFGPGTRLTVL.

V and J are TRBV20-1 and TRBJ2-5; D is uncertain. CDR3 size: 13 residues. The V and J ends lost 0 bases and 1 base respectively, with 6 bases between them. CDR1 is DFQATT, CDR2 SNEGSKA, per germline (reference sequence). DNA for the CDR3: TGCAGTGCTAGAGATCTGAGCCAAGAGACCCAGTACTTC. Residues: CSARDLSQETQYF.

This clonotype was recorded many times. The genes are TRBV7-7 and TRBJ2-5; perhaps TRBD2 as D (6 bases). Trimming stripped 5 bases from V and 4 bases from J, with 14 bases between. The CDR3 totals 14 residues. The germline V gene has CDR1 SSHAT and CDR2 FNYEAQ (reference sequence). The CDR3 region has the DNA TGTGCCAGCAGCACCCGACTAGTTCCAGAGACCCAGTACTTC. It translates to CASSTRLVPETQYF.

This clonotype was recorded many times. The chain links TRBV7-9 to TRBJ1-6, with a possible D match to TRBD1 (5 bases). Per the germline V gene, CDR1 is SEHNR and CDR2 is FQNEAQ (reference sequence). The CDR3 loop spans 10 amino acids. Trimming stripped 9 bases from V and 9 bases from J, with 6 bases between. The CDR3 DNA reads as TGTGCCAGTGGGGGTTCACCCCTCCACTTT. Amino acid sequence: CASGGSPLHF.

The CDR3 loop is CASSEKGYDTDTQYF. DNA for the CDR3: TGTGCCAGCAGTGAAAAGGGTTATGACACAGATACGCAGTATTTT. The rearrangement joins TRBV2 to TRBJ2-3; D not resolved. The CDR3 totals 15 residues. The V and J ends lost 2 bases and 2 bases respectively, with 11 bases between them. CDR1 and CDR2 (germline): SNHLY, FYNNEI.